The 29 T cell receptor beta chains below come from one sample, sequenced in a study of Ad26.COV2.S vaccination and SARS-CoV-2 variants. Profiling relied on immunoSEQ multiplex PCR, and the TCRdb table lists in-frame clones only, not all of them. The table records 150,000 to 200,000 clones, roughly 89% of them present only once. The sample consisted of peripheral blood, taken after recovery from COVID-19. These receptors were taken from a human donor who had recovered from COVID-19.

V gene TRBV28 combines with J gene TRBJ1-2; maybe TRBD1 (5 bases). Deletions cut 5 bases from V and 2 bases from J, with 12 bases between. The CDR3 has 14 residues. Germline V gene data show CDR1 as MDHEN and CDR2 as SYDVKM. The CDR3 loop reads CASSPTGGNYGYTF. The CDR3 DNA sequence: TGTGCCAGCAGTCCAACGGGGGGAAACTATGGCTACACCTTC.

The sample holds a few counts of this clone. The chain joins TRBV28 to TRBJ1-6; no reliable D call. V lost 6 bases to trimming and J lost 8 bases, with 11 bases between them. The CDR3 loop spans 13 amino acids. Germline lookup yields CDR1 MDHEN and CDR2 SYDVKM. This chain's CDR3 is CASSPGRDSPLHF. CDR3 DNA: TGTGCCAGCAGCCCCGGGAGAGATTCACCCCTCCACTTT.

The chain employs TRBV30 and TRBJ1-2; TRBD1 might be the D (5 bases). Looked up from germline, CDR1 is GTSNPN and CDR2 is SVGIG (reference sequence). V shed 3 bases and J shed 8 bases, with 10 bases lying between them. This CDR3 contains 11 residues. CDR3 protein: CAWRRDRGYTF. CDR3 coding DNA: TGTGCCTGGAGGAGGGACCGCGGCTACACCTTC.

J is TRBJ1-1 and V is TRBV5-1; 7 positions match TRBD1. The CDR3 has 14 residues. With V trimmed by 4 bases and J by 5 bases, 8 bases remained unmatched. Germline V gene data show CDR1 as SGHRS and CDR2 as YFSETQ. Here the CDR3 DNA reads TGCGCCAGCAGCCTCGGGACAGAAGGGACTGAAGCTTTCTTT. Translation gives CASSLGTEGTEAFF. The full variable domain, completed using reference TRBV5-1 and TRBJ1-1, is KAGVTQTPRYLIKTRGQQVTLSCSPISGHRSVSWYQQTPGQGLQFLFEYFSETQRNKGNFPGRFSGRQFSNSRSEMNVSTLELGDSALYLCASSLGTEGTEAFFGQGTRLTVV.

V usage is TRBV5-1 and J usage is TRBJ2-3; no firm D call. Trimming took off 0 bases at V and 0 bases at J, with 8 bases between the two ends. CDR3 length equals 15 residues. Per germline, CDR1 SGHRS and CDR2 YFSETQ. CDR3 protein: CASSLDSTSTDTQYF. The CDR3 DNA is TGCGCCAGCAGCTTGGACAGCACTAGCACAGATACGCAGTATTTT.

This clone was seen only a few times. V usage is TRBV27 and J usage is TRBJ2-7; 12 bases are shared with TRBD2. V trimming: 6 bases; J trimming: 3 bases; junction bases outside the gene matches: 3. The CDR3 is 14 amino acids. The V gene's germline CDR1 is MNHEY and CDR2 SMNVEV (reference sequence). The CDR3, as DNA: TGTGCCAGCAGCGGGACTAGCGGGTTCTACGAGCAGTACTTC. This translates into CASSGTSGFYEQYF.

The CDR3 reads CASSQWTSGTDTQYF. CDR3 DNA sequence: TGTGCCAGCAGCCAATGGACTAGTGGCACAGATACGCAGTATTTT. The gene calls are TRBV3-1 (or the pseudogene TRBV3-2) and TRBJ2-3, with TRBD2 matching 7 bases. Unmatched junction bases numbered 3, after V lost 2 bases and J lost 1 base. The germline V gene encodes CDR1 LGHDT and CDR2 YNNKEL (reference sequence). CDR3 length: 15 amino acids.

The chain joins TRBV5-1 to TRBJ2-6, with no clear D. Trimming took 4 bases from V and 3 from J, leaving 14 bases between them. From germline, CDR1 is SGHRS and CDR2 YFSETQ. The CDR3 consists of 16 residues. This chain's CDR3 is CASSNEDPSGANVLTF. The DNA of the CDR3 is TGCGCCAGCAGCAACGAGGACCCCAGTGGGGCCAACGTCCTGACTTTC.

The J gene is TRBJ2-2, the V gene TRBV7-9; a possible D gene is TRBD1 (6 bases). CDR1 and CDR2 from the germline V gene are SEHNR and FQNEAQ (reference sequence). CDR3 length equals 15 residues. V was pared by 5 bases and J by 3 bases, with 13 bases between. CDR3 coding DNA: TGTGCCAGCAGCCTGGGACACGGACACACCGGGGAGCTGTTTTTT. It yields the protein CASSLGHGHTGELFF.

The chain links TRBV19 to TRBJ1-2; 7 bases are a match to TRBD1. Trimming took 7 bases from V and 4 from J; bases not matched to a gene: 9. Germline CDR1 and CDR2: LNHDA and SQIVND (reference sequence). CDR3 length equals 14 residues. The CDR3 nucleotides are TGTGCCAGTACCCCATCCCGGGACAGCTATGGCTACACCTTC. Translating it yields CASTPSRDSYGYTF. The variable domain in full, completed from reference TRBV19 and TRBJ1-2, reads DGGITQSPKYLFRKEGQNVTLSCEQNLNHDAMYWYRQDPGQGLRLIYYSQIVNDFQKGDIAEGYSVSREKKESFPLTVTSAQKNPTAFYLCASTPSRDSYGYTFGSGTRLTVV.

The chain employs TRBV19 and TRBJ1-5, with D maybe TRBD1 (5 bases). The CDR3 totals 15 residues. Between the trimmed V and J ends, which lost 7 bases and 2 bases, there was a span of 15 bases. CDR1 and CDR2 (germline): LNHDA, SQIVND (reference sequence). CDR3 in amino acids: CASNSRVLGNQPQHF. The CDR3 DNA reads TGTGCCAGTAACAGCAGGGTGCTGGGCAATCAGCCCCAGCATTTT.

The CDR3 sequence is CASSFTADNGETQYF. CDR3 nucleotide sequence: TGTGCCAGCAGTTTTACCGCGGACAACGGGGAGACCCAGTACTTC. The rearrangement links TRBV27 to TRBJ2-5; tentatively, D is TRBD1 (5 bases). CDR3 size: 15 residues. CDR1 is MNHEY and CDR2 is SMNVEV in the germline V gene (reference sequence). Trimming stripped 3 bases from V and 5 bases from J, with 16 bases between.

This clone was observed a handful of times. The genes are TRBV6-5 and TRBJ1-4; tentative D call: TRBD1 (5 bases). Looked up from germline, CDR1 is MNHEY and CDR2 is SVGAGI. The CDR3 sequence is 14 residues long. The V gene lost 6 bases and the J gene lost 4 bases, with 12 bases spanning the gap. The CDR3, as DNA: TGTGCCAGCAGCGCGGGGCCGGGTAATGAAAAACTGTTTTTT. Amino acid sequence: CASSAGPGNEKLFF.

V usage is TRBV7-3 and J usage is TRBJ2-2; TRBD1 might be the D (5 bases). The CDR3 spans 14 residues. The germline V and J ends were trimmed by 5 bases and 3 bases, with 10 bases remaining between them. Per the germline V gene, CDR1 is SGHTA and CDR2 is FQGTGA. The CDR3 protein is CASSPKGDTGELFF. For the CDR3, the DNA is TGTGCCAGCAGCCCGAAAGGGGACACCGGGGAGCTGTTTTTT.

DNA for the CDR3: TGTGCCAGTACCCCGACAGGGGAGAGAACTGAAGCTTTCTTT. This encodes CASTPTGERTEAFF. The V gene is TRBV19, the J gene TRBJ1-1, with TRBD1 matching 8 bases. V shed 7 bases, J shed 5 bases, and the junction held 9 bases outside the gene matches. The CDR3 has 14 amino acids. Germline V gene sequence: CDR1 LNHDA, CDR2 SQIVND (reference sequence).

This CDR3 reads CASSYPRGGTEAFF. CDR3 DNA sequence: TGTGCCAGCAGTTACCCCAGGGGAGGGACTGAAGCTTTCTTT. This chain joins TRBV6-6 and TRBJ1-1, with a possible D match to TRBD1 (6 bases). The CDR3 runs to 14 residues. Per germline, CDR1 MNHNY and CDR2 SVGAGI (reference sequence). V was trimmed by 2 bases and J by 5 bases, leaving 12 bases between them.

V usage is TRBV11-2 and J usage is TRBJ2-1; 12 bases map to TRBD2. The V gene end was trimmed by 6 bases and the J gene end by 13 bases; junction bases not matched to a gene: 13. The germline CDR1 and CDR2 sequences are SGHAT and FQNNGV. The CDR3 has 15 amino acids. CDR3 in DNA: TGTGCCAGCAGAGGACTAGCGGGGCTTGCACCCCTCCAGTTCTTC. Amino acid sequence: CASRGLAGLAPLQFF.

The CDR3 DNA reads TGTGCCAGCACCTATGGACACGACGAAAAACTGTTTTTT. This encodes CASTYGHDEKLFF. The chain links TRBV19 to TRBJ1-4; TRBD1 is a possible D gene (5 bases). The CDR3 consists of 13 residues. Per the germline V gene, CDR1 is LNHDA and CDR2 is SQIVND (reference sequence). Trimming shortened V by 9 bases and J by 8 bases, and 16 bases separated the two germline ends.

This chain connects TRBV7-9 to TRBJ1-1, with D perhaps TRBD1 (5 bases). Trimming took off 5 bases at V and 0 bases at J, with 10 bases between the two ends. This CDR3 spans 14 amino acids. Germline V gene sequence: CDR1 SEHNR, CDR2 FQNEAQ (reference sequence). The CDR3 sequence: CASSPLTVNTEAFF. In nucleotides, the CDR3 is TGTGCCAGCAGCCCGTTGACAGTGAACACTGAAGCTTTCTTT.

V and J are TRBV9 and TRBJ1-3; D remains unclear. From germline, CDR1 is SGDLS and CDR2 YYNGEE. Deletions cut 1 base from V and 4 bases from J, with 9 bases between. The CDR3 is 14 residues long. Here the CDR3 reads CASSVLGSGNTIYF. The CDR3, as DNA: TGTGCCAGCAGCGTACTAGGTTCGGGAAACACCATATATTTT.

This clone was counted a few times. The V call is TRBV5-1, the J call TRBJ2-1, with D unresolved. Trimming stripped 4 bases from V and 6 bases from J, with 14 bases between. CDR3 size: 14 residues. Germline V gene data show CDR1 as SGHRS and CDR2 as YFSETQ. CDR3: CASSLSTGPNEQFF. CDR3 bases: TGCGCCAGCAGCCTTTCGACCGGGCCCAATGAGCAGTTCTTC.

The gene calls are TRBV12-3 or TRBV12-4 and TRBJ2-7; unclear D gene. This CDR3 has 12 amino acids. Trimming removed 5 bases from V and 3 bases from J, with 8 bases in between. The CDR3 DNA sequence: TGTGCCAGCAGTCGCCCGGGCTACGAGCAGTACTTC. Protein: CASSRPGYEQYF.

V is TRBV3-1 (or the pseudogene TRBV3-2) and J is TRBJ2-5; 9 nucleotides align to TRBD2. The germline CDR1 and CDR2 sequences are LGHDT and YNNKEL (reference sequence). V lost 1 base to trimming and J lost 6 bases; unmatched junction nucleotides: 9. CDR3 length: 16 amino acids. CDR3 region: CASSQGFKRGEQTQYF. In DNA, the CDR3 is TGTGCCAGCAGCCAAGGTTTCAAGCGGGGGGAACAGACCCAGTACTTC.

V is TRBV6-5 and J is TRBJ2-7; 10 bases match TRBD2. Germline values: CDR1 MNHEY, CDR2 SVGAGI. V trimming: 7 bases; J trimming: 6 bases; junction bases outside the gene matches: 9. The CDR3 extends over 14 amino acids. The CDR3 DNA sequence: TGTGCCAGCACCGAGAGCGGGAGGGCTGGCGAGCAGTACTTC. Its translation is CASTESGRAGEQYF.

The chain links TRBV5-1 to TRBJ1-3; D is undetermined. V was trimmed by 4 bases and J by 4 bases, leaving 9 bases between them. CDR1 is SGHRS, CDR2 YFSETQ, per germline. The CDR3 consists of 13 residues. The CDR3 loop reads CASSLYQGNTIYF. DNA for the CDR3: TGCGCCAGCAGCCTTTACCAGGGAAACACCATATATTTT.

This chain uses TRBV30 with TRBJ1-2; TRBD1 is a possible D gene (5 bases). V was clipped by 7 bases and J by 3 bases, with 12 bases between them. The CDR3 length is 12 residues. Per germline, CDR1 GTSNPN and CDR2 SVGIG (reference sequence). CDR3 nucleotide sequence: TGTGCCTTGTTCCGGGGGGACTATGGCTACACCTTC. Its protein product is CALFRGDYGYTF.

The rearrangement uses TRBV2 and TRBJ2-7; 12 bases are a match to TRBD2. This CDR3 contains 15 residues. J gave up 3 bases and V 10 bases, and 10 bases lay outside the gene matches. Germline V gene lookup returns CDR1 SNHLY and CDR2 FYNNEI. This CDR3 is CATGLAGFQGYEQYF. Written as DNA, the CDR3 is TGTGCCACCGGACTAGCGGGGTTTCAAGGCTACGAGCAGTACTTC.

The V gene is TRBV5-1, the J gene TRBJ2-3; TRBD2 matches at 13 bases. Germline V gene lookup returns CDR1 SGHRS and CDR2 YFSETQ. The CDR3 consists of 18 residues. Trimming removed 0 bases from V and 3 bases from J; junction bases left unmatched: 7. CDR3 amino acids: CASSLGLAGGGRTDTQYF. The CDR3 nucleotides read TGCGCCAGCAGCTTGGGACTAGCGGGGGGTGGTAGGACAGATACGCAGTATTTT. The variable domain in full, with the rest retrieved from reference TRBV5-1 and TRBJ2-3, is KAGVTQTPRYLIKTRGQQVTLSCSPISGHRSVSWYQQTPGQGLQFLFEYFSETQRNKGNFPGRFSGRQFSNSRSEMNVSTLELGDSALYLCASSLGLAGGGRTDTQYFGPGTRLTVL.

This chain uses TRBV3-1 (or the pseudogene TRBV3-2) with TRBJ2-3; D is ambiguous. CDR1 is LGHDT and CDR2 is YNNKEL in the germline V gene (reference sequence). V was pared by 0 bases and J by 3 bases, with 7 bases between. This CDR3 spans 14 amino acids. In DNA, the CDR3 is TGTGCCAGCAGCCAAGATGGCGGTACAGATACGCAGTATTTT. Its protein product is CASSQDGGTDTQYF.